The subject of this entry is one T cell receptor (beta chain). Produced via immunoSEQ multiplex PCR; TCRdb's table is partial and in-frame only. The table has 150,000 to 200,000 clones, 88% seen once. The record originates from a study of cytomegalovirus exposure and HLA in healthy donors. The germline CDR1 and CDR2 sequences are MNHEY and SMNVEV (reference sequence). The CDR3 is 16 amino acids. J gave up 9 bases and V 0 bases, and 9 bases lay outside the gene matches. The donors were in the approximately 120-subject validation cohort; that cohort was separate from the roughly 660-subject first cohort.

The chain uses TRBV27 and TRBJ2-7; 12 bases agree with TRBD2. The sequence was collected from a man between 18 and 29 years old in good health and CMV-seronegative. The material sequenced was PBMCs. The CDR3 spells CASSLSWTSGTTGQYF. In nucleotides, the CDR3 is TGTGCCAGCAGTTTATCTTGGACTAGCGGGACTACTGGGCAGTACTTC.